The sequence of this TCR beta chain was determined in a study of T-cell reconstitution after alpha-beta-depleted transplantation in children. Library preparation (for TCRbeta) was performed with unique molecular identifiers. MiXCR, run by TCRdb on the PCR reads, gives a single entry per CDR3 protein. This table has approximately 400,000 distinct CDR3 sequences, roughly 10% appearing once. From germline, CDR1 is MNHEY and CDR2 SMNVEV (reference sequence). Unmatched junction bases numbered 4, after V lost 6 bases and J lost 0 bases. There are 15 residues in the CDR3. The sample consisted of PBMCs from the stem cell graft donor, taken from the stem cell graft. V usage is TRBV27 and J usage is TRBJ2-3; 9 bases are shared with TRBD2. The sequence was collected from a human donor who donated a stem cell graft to a child with acute myeloid leukemia. CDR3 amino acids: CASRWTSASTDTQYF. The CDR3 DNA sequence: TGTGCCAGCAGATGGACTAGCGCTAGCACAGATACGCAGTATTTT.